A single TCR beta chain is shown here with its context. Its antigen remains undetermined. Base quality data are lacking; no much larger clone is found one base away. This sample is part of a study of blood T cell repertoires in COVID-19 (TCRdb year 2020). For the study in its entirety: Collaborator samples came from the United States, Italy and Spain and covered acute and convalescent phases of COVID-19. The prospective study material was composed of cDNA or gDNA derived from T cells, B-cell-depleted T cells, or PBMCs. Deeply sampled blood TCRbeta repertoires from subjects exposed to, actively infected with, or recovered from COVID-19 were included in the dataset. The repertoires were released in a freely available public database intended as a resource for research on the immune response to SARS-CoV-2. Samples were obtained from the ongoing ImmuneRACE study (first 160 participants) and from about 1,300 subjects provided by 6 global collaborators. A de-identified subject ID, COVID-19 status, age in years and sex were almost always included in the sample metadata. Where HLA class I and class II types were available, the types were taken from metadata supplied by the sample provider, not from assay-based typing. Results and caveats for the whole study, not just this receptor: Clinical and demographic metadata were provided uncurated, with the amount varying by source and participant.

TCRbeta CDR3 regions were amplified from genomic DNA by means of the immunoSEQ Assay, a bias-controlled multiplex PCR. The authors processed their data as follows. Nucleated cell counts per sample were estimated from amplification of reference gene primers within the assay. To quantify the absolute abundance of each unique TCRbeta CDR3 rearrangement, sequence reads were collapsed and filtered. For each sample, productive Simpson clonality was calculated by taking the square root of Simpson's diversity index across productive rearrangements. Not all clones reach the TCRdb copy of this immuneACCESS table, which keeps in-frame sequences only. Checked studies attribute under half of the gap to unresolved V genes and leave the rest unexplained. For V, J and clone size, that table is used; D and trimming come from the DNA. Across this sample there are fewer than 250,000 clones, with 80% to 90% seen only once. The leading ten clones occupy over 9.5% of the sample.

In Seattle, one collaborating source enrolled patients while the infection was active and tracked those patients longitudinally over the course of disease. Collaborating institutions collected whole blood in K2EDTA tubes following their own protocols. For TCRbeta analysis, collaborators shipped samples as frozen whole blood, isolated PBMCs, or DNA extracted from either of those sample types. V is pared back by 6 bases and J by 0 bases, with 12 bases lying between the germline termini. Reading the germline V gene gives CDR1 SNHLY and CDR2 FYNNEI. The CDR3 holds 15 amino acids from the cysteine to the phenylalanine. Just the 45-base CDR3 DNA is kept, in frame starting at base 1.

The chain employs TRBV2 and TRBJ1-3; no D gene can be assigned with confidence. Sequenced input: peripheral blood. The origin of this receptor is a woman older than 75 with COVID-19, enrolled during active disease. Here the CDR3 is given as CASSFQSYSGNTIYF. The nucleotides read TGTGCCAGCAGCTTCCAGTCGTACTCTGGAAACACCATATATTTT.